This TCR beta chain originates from a study of cytomegalovirus exposure and HLA in healthy donors. The germline CDR1 and CDR2 sequences are SNHLY and FYNNEI. The CDR3 extends over 13 amino acids. Deletions cut 8 bases from V and 7 bases from J, with 14 bases between. A multiplex PCR was run with 60 Vbeta primers and 13 Jbeta primers. Profiling relied on immunoSEQ multiplex PCR, and the TCRdb table lists in-frame clones only, not all of them. The table has approximately 120,000 clones, roughly 66% seen once; the top ten hold about 4.5%. Sequencing input: PBMCs. The chain combines TRBV2 with TRBJ2-2; D perhaps matches TRBD1 (6 bases). The TCR comes from a man between 60 and 75 years old in good health and CMV-seropositive. This CDR3 reads CASQVQGSGELFF. Here the CDR3 DNA reads TGTGCCAGCCAGGTTCAGGGGAGCGGGGAGCTGTTTTTT.